This T cell receptor (beta chain) was identified in a study of T cell responses to AZD1222 COVID-19 vaccine. Study-level information: Combined were second doses at about 4 or about 12 weeks.

Germline V gene lookup returns CDR1 LNHDA and CDR2 SQIVND (reference sequence). The V and J ends lost 6 bases and 6 bases respectively, with 12 bases between them. This CDR3 contains 12 residues. The assay was immunoSEQ multiplex PCR, and TCRdb's table has in-frame clones only and misses some. The table lists some 180,000 clones, almost 90% of them singletons, with around 0.5% in the top ten. This specimen was peripheral blood, taken on day 0 of AZD1222 vaccination. The sequence derives from an adult in good health. The J gene is TRBJ2-7, the V gene TRBV19; a possible D gene is TRBD2 (5 bases). CDR3 sequence: CASRDLEFEQYF. Here the CDR3 DNA reads TGTGCCAGTAGGGACTTGGAGTTCGAGCAGTACTTC.